This TCR beta chain was obtained from a study of blood T cell repertoires in COVID-19. The CDR3 sequence is 12 residues long. Germline loops: CDR1 MDHEN, CDR2 SYDVKM. V gave up 5 bases and J gave up 2 bases, with 6 bases separating them. Sequenced by immunoSEQ multiplex PCR; TCRdb stores in-frame clones only, minus some. The table lists about 58,000 clones, about nine tenths of them singletons. The sequence was collected from a woman in her 70s with active COVID-19. Sample: peripheral blood. This chain uses TRBV28 with TRBJ1-1; D is ambiguous. The CDR3 sequence: CASSDLNTEAFF. In DNA, the CDR3 is TGTGCCAGCAGTGACTTAAACACTGAAGCTTTCTTT.